These 8 T cell receptor beta chains share one sample of origin, sequenced in a study of T cell changes during pregnancy in multiple sclerosis. The repertoire was sequenced with immunoSEQ multiplex PCR; TCRdb's copy has only in-frame clones and lacks some. The data contain 75,000 to 95,000 clones, around 93% of them singletons. The sample here was peripheral blood, taken before pregnancy. These receptors originate from a female donor with multiple sclerosis, enrolled in a pregnancy study.

CDR3 sequence reads: CASSSRTSPTDTQYF. In nucleotides, the CDR3 is TGTGCCAGCAGTTCGAGGACTAGCCCGACAGATACGCAGTATTTT. The V and J genes are TRBV28 and TRBJ2-3; 8 bases are shared with TRBD2. With V trimmed by 4 bases and J by 3 bases, 6 bases remained unmatched. The CDR3 loop spans 15 amino acids. Germline lookup yields CDR1 MDHEN and CDR2 SYDVKM. The variable domain in full, with the rest retrieved from reference TRBV28 and TRBJ2-3, is DVKVTQSSRYLVKRTGEKVFLECVQDMDHENMFWYRQDPGLGLRLIYFSYDVKMKEKGDIPEGYSVSREKKERFSLILESASTNQTSMYLCASSSRTSPTDTQYFGPGTRLTVL.

Sample share makes this clone medium-sized (0.01 to 0.1%). The rearrangement links TRBV2 to TRBJ1-5; D is possibly TRBD1 (5 bases). Germline values: CDR1 SNHLY, CDR2 FYNNEI. V lost 2 bases to trimming and J lost 0 bases, with 5 bases between them. The CDR3 is 14 residues long. CDR3 amino acids: CASSETGSNQPQHF. The CDR3 bases are TGTGCCAGCAGTGAAACAGGTAGCAATCAGCCCCAGCATTTT. Variable domain in full (rest from reference TRBV2 and TRBJ1-5): EPEVTQTPSHQVTQMGQEVILRCVPISNHLYFYWYRQILGQKVEFLVSFYNNEISEKSEIFDDQFSVERPDGSNFTLKIRSTKLEDSAMYFCASSETGSNQPQHFGDGTRLSIL.

This chain connects TRBV25-1 to TRBJ1-1, with 7 nucleotides matching TRBD1. The germline V gene has CDR1 MGHDK and CDR2 SYGVNS. The V segment lost 3 bases and the J segment 10 bases; nucleotides outside the gene matches: 14. The CDR3 spans 15 residues. CDR3 sequence (DNA): TGTGCCAGCAGTGACCAACAGGGGCGACCGATTCGAGCTTTCTTT. Translated, it gives CASSDQQGRPIRAFF.

The gene calls are TRBV27 and TRBJ2-7; tentative D call: TRBD2 (6 bases). CDR1 and CDR2 (germline): MNHEY, SMNVEV (reference sequence). This CDR3 has 15 residues. The V end lost 5 bases, the J end lost 2 bases, and 16 bases lay between the germline ends. The CDR3, as DNA: TGTGCCAGCAGTCCGACTAGGATCGCTACCTACGAGCAGTACTTC. This codes for CASSPTRIATYEQYF.

The chain carries TRBV5-4 and TRBJ2-2, with D perhaps TRBD2 (5 bases). Looked up from germline, CDR1 is SGHNT and CDR2 is YYREEE (reference sequence). This CDR3 region has 14 residues. Trimming removed 4 bases from V and 5 bases from J, with 12 bases in between. The CDR3 DNA reads as TGTGCCAGCAGCAGTACCGGGGTTACCGGGGAGCTGTTTTTT. Its protein product is CASSSTGVTGELFF.

This clone was seen a few times. The chain employs TRBV30 and TRBJ2-7; 9 bases align to TRBD1. Per the germline V gene, CDR1 is GTSNPN and CDR2 is SVGIG (reference sequence). After removal of 4 bases from V and 6 bases from J, the junction contained 13 bases not matched to a gene. This CDR3 spans 15 amino acids. The CDR3 protein is CAWTFGDRDRLEQYF. The DNA of the CDR3 is TGTGCCTGGACCTTCGGGGACAGGGATCGACTCGAGCAGTACTTC. The variable domain in full, with the rest retrieved from reference TRBV30 and TRBJ2-7, is SQTIHQWPATLVQPVGSPLSLECTVEGTSNPNLYWYRQAAGRGLQLLFYSVGIGQISSEVPQNLSASRPQDRQFILSSKKLLLSDSGFYLCAWTFGDRDRLEQYFGPGTRLTVT.

The V call is TRBV5-1, the J call TRBJ1-4, with 7 bases lining up with TRBD1. The CDR3 loop spans 18 amino acids. After removal of 4 bases from V and 0 bases from J, the junction contained 12 bases not matched to a gene. CDR1 and CDR2 (germline): SGHRS, YFSETQ. The CDR3 nucleotides read TGCGCCAGCAGCCACGCGACAGGGAATATTCCAACTAATGAAAAACTGTTTTTT. Translated: CASSHATGNIPTNEKLFF. The full variable domain, with the rest looked up from reference TRBV5-1 and TRBJ1-4, is KAGVTQTPRYLIKTRGQQVTLSCSPISGHRSVSWYQQTPGQGLQFLFEYFSETQRNKGNFPGRFSGRQFSNSRSEMNVSTLELGDSALYLCASSHATGNIPTNEKLFFGSGTQLSVL.

The chain employs TRBV30 and TRBJ2-5; 8 nucleotides align to TRBD2. Germline CDR1 GTSNPN, CDR2 SVGIG (reference sequence). V dropped 0 bases and J dropped 7; count of bases not matched to a gene: 13. CDR3 length: 16 amino acids. The CDR3 spells CAWSVPRGSGSGTQYF. In nucleotides, the CDR3 is TGTGCCTGGAGTGTACCTCGGGGAAGCGGGAGCGGGACCCAGTACTTC.